This T cell receptor (beta chain) appears in the sequencing data of a study of ipilimumab plus nivolumab after autologous stem cell transplantation. In the study overall: Both relapsed and primary refractory DLBCL were included.

Per germline, CDR1 KGHSH and CDR2 LQKENI. The CDR3 runs to 12 residues. Trimming pared 4 bases from V and 0 bases from J, leaving 4 bases between. The table came from immunoSEQ multiplex PCR; TCRdb's copy has only in-frame clones and leaves some out. The data show some 22,000 clones, more than 60% seen once. This rearrangement joins TRBV18 to TRBJ2-7; no reliable D call. The receptor was derived from a male donor with diffuse large B-cell lymphoma. Sequences were derived from PBMCs, sampled in a trial of ipilimumab plus nivolumab as post-transplant consolidation. The CDR3 spells CASSRSSYEQYF. The CDR3 nucleotides read TGTGCCAGCTCACGGAGCTCCTACGAGCAGTACTTC.